This entry is about one T cell receptor beta chain. Its antigen is still unknown. One base away there is no much larger clone; base qualities are not given. All donors were healthy Caucasians. Three pairs of female monozygotic twins, all aged roughly 18 to 30 years, made up the twin cohort. CD4+ and CD8+ T cell populations were isolated with positive isolation kits from Invitrogen. This sample is drawn from a study of identical twins (dated by TCRdb to 2016 to 2017). The study in broad terms: TCR alpha and beta repertoires from monozygotic twins, unrelated adults of various ages and cord blood were deep-sequenced to test whether fetal clonotypes persist. Replicate twin experiments were performed at different times using different library preparation protocols to rule out contamination. What the study reported, not specific to this receptor: In monozygotic twins, recombination models systematically underestimated out-of-frame TCR alpha sharing, but the models matched the sharing seen between unrelated individuals. Invariant T cells such as MAIT and iNKT could partly confound zero-insertion analyses, though diverse VJ usage argued against this for most clonotypes. A weaker excess of twin sharing was found in beta out-of-frame sequences because the signal-to-noise ratio was lowered by fewer shared sequences. Fewer insertions were carried by abundant cord blood beta clonotypes, a similar but weaker trend appeared in young adult naive repertoires, and no such trend appeared in memory repertoires. Because the same donors could not be followed over many years, conclusions were based on cross-sectional statistical analysis. Compared with coincidental sharing between unrelated individuals, out-of-frame TCR alpha sequences shared between twins showed an excess of sequences with low generation probability.

The CDR3 holds 16 amino acids from the cysteine to the phenylalanine. The entry retains the CDR3 DNA only, 48 bases that are in frame from base 1. The germline V gene (reference sequence) specifies LGHDT as CDR1 and YNNKEL as CDR2. At the junction V is shortened by 4 bases and J by 1 base, with 14 bases in between. The library was made by 5' RACE. The data were produced on an Illumina HiSeq 2000. A universal primer binding site was introduced by template switching, and a unique molecular identifier was present in the final cDNA, enabling accurate counting of TCR cDNA molecules. Specific primers in the conserved constant-segment region were used to synthesize first-strand cDNA for TCR alpha and beta chains. Each cDNA library was double barcoded, with a SMART-Mk sample barcode plus Illumina barcodes, to control for contamination. TruSeq adapter sequences, together with Illumina sample barcodes, were added in two successive PCR steps. Sequencing of the TCR alpha and beta cDNA libraries was done on the Illumina HiSeq platform using custom primers. The original pipeline was this. MiGEC was used to process raw reads and extract unique molecular identifiers, and MiXCR was used to find CDR3 positions. For each individual, recombination models were inferred using an EM algorithm with the repgenHMM and IGoR tools. The tcR package in R was used for shared clonotype analysis, with sharing normalized by the product of cloneset sizes. To study raw recombination without the effects of thymic and clonal selection, out-of-frame nonproductive sequences were analyzed. The public reads were reprocessed in TCRdb via fastp at Q25 and MiXCR, keeping in-frame beta chains. A single entry per CDR3 protein holds the most common genes and DNA from its merged rows. The authors' filters were not applied to this entry. Counted in this sample were around 530,000 distinct CDR3 sequences; about 15% of them appeared once. The ten largest clones take up more than 0.4% of the sample.

This same sample was also part of a study on yellow fever vaccine responses in identical twins. As described in the second report: The authors reported that the T cell response to vaccination in identical twins appeared partly convergent and partly personalized. Focusing on identical twins, the study followed the T cell clones that responded to the vaccine, and did so with precision.

The sample comprised CD4+ T cells sorted from blood. This sequence originates from a woman under 30 in good health. Recombination connected TRBV3-1 to TRBJ1-3; tentative D gene TRBD1, with 5 bases matching. CDR3 reads: CASSLYPGSSGNTIYF. The nucleotide sequence is TGTGCCAGCAGCCTGTATCCAGGGTCTTCTGGAAACACCATATATTTT.